This passage covers 30 T cell receptor beta chains from one sample sequenced in a study of T cell repertoires in cytomegalovirus infection. TCRdb recomputed calls from the reads with MiXCR, one row per CDR3 protein. The table has some 300,000 distinct CDR3 sequences, roughly 15% seen once. The sequenced material came from PBMCs. Receptors were obtained from a human donor in good health (CMV status not recorded). Some clones in this sample may be carry-over from other donors' samples.

Many counts were recorded for this clonotype. The rearrangement links TRBV7-2 to TRBJ2-7; 9 bases align to TRBD1. The CDR3 has 14 residues. With 4 bases clipped from V and 5 bases from J, the junction kept 6 bases outside the gene matches. Looked up from germline, CDR1 is SGHTA and CDR2 is FQGNSA. CDR3 nucleotides: TGTGCCAGCAGCTCCGGGACAGGGAGGGACGAGCAGTACTTC. Its protein product is CASSSGTGRDEQYF.

This clonotype has at least ten counts. The chain links TRBV12-3 or TRBV12-4 to TRBJ2-3; TRBD1 might be the D (7 bases). The V end lost 8 bases, the J end lost 5 bases, and 20 bases lay between the germline ends. The CDR3 totals 15 residues. DNA of the CDR3: TGTGCCAGCCGTCAGGGGGGAGCGATGGGAGATACGCAGTATTTT. Translation gives CASRQGGAMGDTQYF.

The V and J genes are TRBV20-1 and TRBJ2-5; D is tentatively TRBD1 or TRBD2 (6 bases each). V dropped 1 base and J dropped 4 bases, with 19 bases sitting between them. Per germline, CDR1 DFQATT and CDR2 SNEGSKA (reference sequence). The CDR3 is 16 residues long. The CDR3 bases are TGCAGTGCTAGAGGAACCCGGGGGCGGGGCGTAGAGACCCAGTACTTC. As protein: CSARGTRGRGVETQYF.

This clonotype was seen at least ten times. V gene TRBV12-3 or TRBV12-4 combines with J gene TRBJ2-7; D possibly corresponds to TRBD2 (6 bases). V was trimmed by 4 bases and J by 2 bases, leaving 18 bases between them. The CDR3 length is 16 residues. The CDR3 sequence: CASSSGTQIAAYEQYF. The CDR3 DNA reads as TGTGCCAGCAGTTCTGGGACCCAAATAGCGGCCTACGAGCAGTACTTC.

This clonotype was seen more than once but under ten times. This chain joins TRBV13 and TRBJ1-2; weak D call: TRBD1 (5 bases). Trimming removed 4 bases from V and 2 bases from J, with 17 bases in between. Germline V CDR1 and CDR2: PRHDT, FYEKMQ (reference sequence). CDR3 length: 16 amino acids. The DNA of the CDR3 is TGTGCCAGCAGCTCGGAGGCTGAGGGGCTAAACTATGGCTACACCTTC. It yields the protein CASSSEAEGLNYGYTF. Combining the CDR3 with reference TRBV13 and TRBJ1-2 gives the whole variable domain AAGVIQSPRHLIKEKRETATLKCYPIPRHDTVYWYQQGPGQDPQFLISFYEKMQSDKGSIPDRFSAQQFSDYHSELNMSSLELGDSALYFCASSSEAEGLNYGYTFGSGTRLTVV.

This clonotype was seen many times. This chain links TRBV7-2 with TRBJ1-3; D not certain. The V gene's germline CDR1 is SGHTA and CDR2 FQGNSA. V lost 5 bases, J lost 0 bases, and 14 bases lay in between. This CDR3 has 16 amino acids. CDR3 protein: CASSIRMGSSGNTIYF. Here the CDR3 DNA reads TGTGCCAGCAGCATAAGGATGGGGTCCTCTGGAAACACCATATATTTT.

This clonotype was seen a handful of times. The CDR3 spells CSARGGAGYQPQHF. As DNA, the CDR3 is TGCAGTGCTAGAGGGGGGGCAGGCTATCAGCCCCAGCATTTT. V usage is TRBV20-1 and J usage is TRBJ1-5; a possible D gene is TRBD1 (6 bases). Germline loops: CDR1 DFQATT, CDR2 SNEGSKA (reference sequence). The V end was cut by 1 base, the J end by 5 bases, with 12 bases between. The CDR3 consists of 14 residues.

The J gene is TRBJ2-3, the V gene TRBV6-5, with D hard to call. This CDR3 spans 14 amino acids. Germline values: CDR1 MNHEY, CDR2 SVGAGI. Deletions cut 6 bases from V and 7 bases from J, with 17 bases between. As DNA, the CDR3 is TGTGCCAGCAGCCGCCCGGGTGGTCCAAATACGCAGTATTTT. Residues: CASSRPGGPNTQYF.

This clonotype was observed many times. The CDR3 reads CASNRGEGYEKLFF. CDR3 DNA sequence: TGTGCCAGCAATAGGGGCGAGGGGTATGAAAAACTGTTTTTT. The J gene is TRBJ1-4, the V gene TRBV12-3 or TRBV12-4; D is perhaps TRBD1 (5 bases). This CDR3 contains 14 residues. The V and J ends lost 7 bases and 6 bases respectively, with 15 bases between them.

This chain links TRBV19 with TRBJ2-6; D gene uncertain. CDR1 is LNHDA and CDR2 is SQIVND in the germline V gene (reference sequence). This CDR3 region has 19 residues. V was clipped by 3 bases and J by 0 bases, with 18 bases between them. DNA for the CDR3: TGTGCCAGTAGTATCCCCACTTTCTCAGGTTTCTCTGGGGCCAACGTCCTGACTTTC. Encoded protein: CASSIPTFSGFSGANVLTF.

V and J are TRBV28 and TRBJ1-2; weak D call: TRBD1 (6 bases). V was trimmed by 6 bases and J by 0 bases, leaving 11 bases between them. CDR3 length equals 14 residues. Per germline, CDR1 MDHEN and CDR2 SYDVKM. For the CDR3, the DNA is TGTGCCAGCAGGACGGGGGCCCCTAACTATGGCTACACCTTC. It encodes CASRTGAPNYGYTF.

The chain is built from TRBV5-6 and TRBJ2-5; D is perhaps TRBD1 (5 bases). The germline CDR1 and CDR2 sequences are SGHDT and YYEEEE. The V and J ends lost 1 base and 5 bases respectively, with 12 bases between them. The CDR3 runs 14 residues. The CDR3 region has the DNA TGTGCCAGCAGCTTGAGTGGGGCCCGGGAGACCCAGTACTTC. This translates into CASSLSGARETQYF.

This clonotype was observed at least ten times. The CDR3 DNA reads TGTGCCAGCAGCCAATCGGGACAGAACTACGAGCAGTACTTC. Its protein product is CASSQSGQNYEQYF. The chain couples TRBV11-2 to TRBJ2-7, with 7 nucleotides matching TRBD1. Germline-derived CDR1 and CDR2 are SGHAT and FQNNGV. The CDR3 has 14 amino acids. The V segment lost 5 bases and the J segment 3 bases; nucleotides outside the gene matches: 7.

Concerning this clonotype itself: Possible read error: a much larger clone is one base away. The chain uses TRBV7-2 and TRBJ2-1, with D possibly being TRBD2 (5 bases). CDR1 SGHTA and CDR2 FQGNSA come from the germline V gene. The V end lost 2 bases, the J end lost 8 bases, and 16 bases lay between the germline ends. The CDR3 extends over 15 amino acids. The CDR3 region has the DNA TGTGCCAGCAGCTTAACTCCGGGGATAAGGGATGAGCAGTTCTTC. As protein: CASSLTPGIRDEQFF.

The chain employs TRBV6-5 and TRBJ2-6; D gene ambiguous. Germline V gene lookup returns CDR1 MNHEY and CDR2 SVGAGI. V was trimmed by 5 bases and J by 2 bases, leaving 10 bases between them. The CDR3 is made up of 15 amino acids. The CDR3 loop reads CASSAYRTGANVLTF. The DNA of the CDR3 is TGTGCCAGCAGTGCCTATAGAACTGGGGCCAACGTCCTGACTTTC.

This clonotype was picked up many times. The J gene is TRBJ1-1, the V gene TRBV18; D is unresolved. Trimming cost V 1 base and J 1 base, with 7 bases left between them. Germline CDR1 KGHSH, CDR2 LQKENI. The CDR3 loop spans 14 amino acids. CDR3 nucleotide sequence: TGTGCCAGCTCACCACAGACATCGAACACTGAAGCTTTCTTT. Protein: CASSPQTSNTEAFF.

This clonotype has a single count. The rearrangement links TRBV18 to TRBJ1-2; 7 nucleotides agree with TRBD1. This CDR3 region has 13 residues. Trimming removed 6 bases from V and 6 bases from J; junction bases left unmatched: 7. Germline V gives CDR1 KGHSH, CDR2 LQKENI. CDR3 sequence (DNA): TGTGCCAGCTCCCGTGGAGGGGGCGATGGCTACACCTTC. It codes for CASSRGGGDGYTF.

This clonotype has a handful of counts. V gene TRBV2 combines with J gene TRBJ2-5; D tentatively reads TRBD1 or TRBD2 (5 bases each). This CDR3 comprises 12 residues. CDR1 is SNHLY, CDR2 FYNNEI, per germline. V was cut by 3 bases and J by 5 bases, with 7 bases left in between. The CDR3 reads CASSERGETQYF. CDR3 coding DNA: TGTGCCAGCAGTGAGAGGGGCGAGACCCAGTACTTC.

This clonotype was seen more than once but under ten times. The rearrangement links TRBV7-9 to TRBJ2-3; D is perhaps TRBD1 (6 bases). The CDR3 totals 14 residues. From germline, CDR1 is SEHNR and CDR2 FQNEAQ (reference sequence). V was cut by 5 bases and J by 5 bases, with 14 bases left in between. For the CDR3, the DNA is TGTGCCAGCAGCCAGGGGTCCTCGGGAGATACGCAGTATTTT. Protein sequence: CASSQGSSGDTQYF. The entire variable domain, with the rest obtained from reference TRBV7-9 and TRBJ2-3, is as follows: DTGVSQNPRHKITKRGQNVTFRCDPISEHNRLYWYRQTLGQGPEFLTYFQNEAQLEKSRLLSDRFSAERPKGSFSTLEIQRTEQGDSAMYLCASSQGSSGDTQYFGPGTRLTVL.

This clonotype has at least ten counts. The rearrangement links TRBV7-2 to TRBJ1-1; 11 bases match TRBD1. This CDR3 is built from 14 residues. The trim removed 3 bases at V and 4 bases at J, leaving 1 base unmatched. Germline CDR1 reads SGHTA; CDR2 reads FQGNSA. For the CDR3, the DNA is TGTGCCAGCAGCTTGGGACAGGGGGTCACTGAAGCTTTCTTT. As protein: CASSLGQGVTEAFF.

The chain combines TRBV20-1 with TRBJ1-6, with D unclear. The germline V and J ends were trimmed by 3 bases and 5 bases, with 8 bases remaining between them. Per the germline V gene, CDR1 is DFQATT and CDR2 is SNEGSKA (reference sequence). CDR3 length equals 13 residues. The CDR3 loop reads CSAREGDNSPLHF. DNA of the CDR3: TGCAGTGCTAGGGAAGGTGATAATTCACCCCTCCACTTT.

A few counts support this clonotype. The junction departs from germline at one end; a sequencing error may be responsible. The chain uses TRBV7-7 and TRBJ2-2, with a possible D match to TRBD2 (5 bases). The germline V gene has CDR1 SSHAT and CDR2 FNYEAQ (reference sequence). The CDR3 is made up of 15 amino acids. This chain's CDR3 is CASSSGIANTGELFF. The CDR3 bases are TGTGCTAGCAGTTCCGGGATCGCGAACACCGGGGAGCTGTTTTTT.

This clonotype was counted ten times or more. The chain is built from TRBV27 and TRBJ2-7, with a weak D call TRBD1 (6 bases). Germline CDR1 and CDR2: MNHEY and SMNVEV (reference sequence). Trimming took 5 bases from V and 2 from J, leaving 16 bases between them. This CDR3 contains 15 residues. CDR3 loop: CASSPHDRIPYEQYF. CDR3 DNA: TGTGCCAGCAGTCCCCACGACAGGATCCCCTACGAGCAGTACTTC.

The chain uses TRBV7-3 and TRBJ2-3, with D possibly matching TRBD2 (5 bases). Germline CDR1 is SGHTA and CDR2 is FQGTGA. V shed 5 bases and J shed 5 bases, with 14 bases lying between them. The CDR3 spans 14 residues. The CDR3 protein is CASSDARAGDTQYF. DNA of the CDR3: TGTGCCAGCAGCGATGCTCGGGCGGGAGATACGCAGTATTTT.

The DNA for the CDR3 is TGCGCCAGCAGCCACACTACAGGGGTAAGGTCACCCCTCCACTTT. Amino acid sequence: CASSHTTGVRSPLHF. The chain couples TRBV4-1 to TRBJ1-6, with 7 bases matching TRBD1. The CDR3 covers 15 residues. Germline V gene data show CDR1 as MGHRA and CDR2 as YSYEKL. The V segment lost 3 bases and the J segment 10 bases; nucleotides outside the gene matches: 9.

This sequence joins TRBV5-8 and TRBJ2-3, with D tentatively TRBD2 (5 bases). The germline CDR1 and CDR2 sequences are SGHTS and YDEGEE. V shed 2 bases and J shed 6 bases, with 10 bases lying between them. This CDR3 spans 13 amino acids. The CDR3 DNA sequence: TGTGCCAGCAGCTTCCCACGCGGGGATACGCAGTATTTT. It yields the protein CASSFPRGDTQYF.

This clonotype has at least ten counts. The genes are TRBV4-2 and TRBJ1-1; TRBD1 is a possible D gene (5 bases). The CDR3 loop spans 14 amino acids. The V and J ends lost 1 base and 6 bases respectively, with 12 bases between them. The V gene's germline CDR1 is LGHNA and CDR2 YNFKEQ. CDR3 region: CASSQVRRGAEAFF. The CDR3 DNA reads as TGTGCCAGCAGCCAAGTACGGAGGGGCGCTGAAGCTTTCTTT.

V usage is TRBV28 and J usage is TRBJ2-3; D ambiguous. The germline V gene encodes CDR1 MDHEN and CDR2 SYDVKM. CDR3 length: 14 amino acids. V was trimmed by 3 bases and J by 2 bases, leaving 9 bases between them. The CDR3 reads CASSFSYNTDTQYF. In DNA form, the CDR3 reads TGTGCCAGCAGTTTTTCGTATAACACAGATACGCAGTATTTT.

J is TRBJ2-7 and V is TRBV27, with TRBD1 matching over 10 bases. There are 14 residues in the CDR3. Germline assignment: CDR1 MNHEY and CDR2 SMNVEV (reference sequence). V gave up 7 bases and J gave up 9 bases; unmatched junction bases: 12. The CDR3 loop is CASNRDRGETGQYF. Written as DNA, the CDR3 is TGTGCCAGCAACCGGGACAGGGGAGAGACGGGGCAGTACTTC.

V gene TRBV10-3 combines with J gene TRBJ1-1, with D perhaps matching TRBD1 (5 bases). The CDR3 extends over 16 amino acids. CDR1 and CDR2 from the germline V gene are ENHRY and SYGVKD. The V end was cut by 3 bases, the J end by 7 bases, with 21 bases between. This CDR3 is CAISDGGEGTKIEAFF. DNA for the CDR3: TGTGCCATCAGTGATGGTGGGGAGGGGACTAAAATTGAAGCTTTCTTT.